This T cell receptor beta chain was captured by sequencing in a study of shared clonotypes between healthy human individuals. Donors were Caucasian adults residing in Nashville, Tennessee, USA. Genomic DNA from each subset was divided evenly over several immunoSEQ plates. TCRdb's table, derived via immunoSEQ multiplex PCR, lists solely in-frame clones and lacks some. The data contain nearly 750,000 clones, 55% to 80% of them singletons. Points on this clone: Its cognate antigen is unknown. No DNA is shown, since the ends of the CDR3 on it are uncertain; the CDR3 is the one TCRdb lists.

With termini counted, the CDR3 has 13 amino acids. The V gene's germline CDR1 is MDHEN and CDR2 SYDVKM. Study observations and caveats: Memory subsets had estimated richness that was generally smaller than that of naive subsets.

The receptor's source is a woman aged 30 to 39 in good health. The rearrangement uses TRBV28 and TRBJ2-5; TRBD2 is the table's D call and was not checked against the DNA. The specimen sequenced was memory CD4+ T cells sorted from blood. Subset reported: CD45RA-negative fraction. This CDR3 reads CASILAGGETQYF.